This is a list of T cell receptor beta chains from one sample in a study of blood T cell repertoires in COVID-19. Some clones are missing from TCRdb's copy, which holds only in-frame ones; the method was immunoSEQ multiplex PCR. The sample contains about 36,000 clones, 70% to 80% of which appear only once. The material sequenced was peripheral blood. The source is a man between 60 and 75 years old with active COVID-19. The CDR3 runs from the conserved cysteine through the conserved F or W. Fields, in order: D gene, clone size, J gene, V gene, CDR3 DNA, CDR3 protein. A D gene is named only where the DNA matches it firmly. Only some rows state a clone size, as once, few, many or a class for expanded clones.

>TRBD1|NA|TRBJ1-3|TRBV28
TGTGCCAGCAGTTTCCCGACAGGGGGGAGAAACACCATATATTTT
CASSFPTGGRNTIYF
>NA|NA|TRBJ2-1|TRBV7-6
TGTGCCAGCAGCTTAGCGAACGGGGGGCCGGGCAATGAGCAGTTCTTC
CASSLANGGPGNEQFF
>TRBD1|NA|TRBJ1-1|TRBV18
TGTGCCAGTAAAGGACAGGGGAGCGCTGAAGCTTTCTTT
CASKGQGSAEAFF
>TRBD2|NA|TRBJ2-7|TRBV2
TGTGCCAGCAGTGGACTAGCGGGGGCGGGGCAGTACTTC
CASSGLAGAGQYF
>NA|NA|TRBJ2-7|TRBV5-6
TGTGCCAGCAGCTTGGCCTGGGGGGAAAACGGCGAGCAGTACTTC
CASSLAWGENGEQYF
>TRBD2|NA|TRBJ2-5|TRBV9
TGTGCCAGCAGCGTTCAAGCGGGGGAGCCCTCTGGGACCCAGTACTTC
CASSVQAGEPSGTQYF
>TRBD2|NA|TRBJ2-3|TRBV11-2
TGTGCCAGCAGCTTAATGCGGGGGGGTCGAGATACGCAGTATTTT
CASSLMRGGRDTQYF
>NA|few|TRBJ1-2|TRBV5-4
TGTGCCAGCACCCAGACGTCCGGGGGGCGAGATGGCTACACCTTC
CASTQTSGGRDGYTF
>TRBD1|NA|TRBJ1-2|TRBV30
TGTGCCTGGACTGTATCCGACAGGGGCGTCTATGGCTACACCTTC
CAWTVSDRGVYGYTF
>NA|few|TRBJ1-1|TRBV9
TGTGCCAGCAATACACCGGGGTCCACTGAAGCTTTCTTT
CASNTPGSTEAFF
>NA|NA|TRBJ1-2|TRBV9
TGTGCCAGCAGCGCGCCAGGGGTGGGGTATGGCTACACCTTC
CASSAPGVGYGYTF
>NA|NA|TRBJ1-1|TRBV2
TGTGCCAGCAGTGTCACGCGGGTTGCTTTCTTT
CASSVTRVAFF
>TRBD1|NA|TRBJ2-7|TRBV6-1
TGTGCCGGCAGTGAAGCCCTACAGGGGGCCAACTACGAGCAGTACTTC
CAGSEALQGANYEQYF
>NA|NA|TRBJ2-1|TRBV14
TGTGCCAGCAGCCAAAGCCGTGCTGAGCAGTTCTTC
CASSQSRAEQFF
>TRBD2|NA|TRBJ2-7|TRBV6-5
TGTGCCAGCAGACTCGGGACTAGCGGGTTCGAGCAGTACTTC
CASRLGTSGFEQYF
>NA|NA|TRBJ2-3|TRBV4-2
TGTGCCAGCAGCCAACCTAGGGCACTACTAGCAACAGATACGCAGTATTTT
CASSQPRALLATDTQYF
>TRBD2|NA|TRBJ2-3|TRBV13
TGTGCCAGCGCCCGTGGGACTAGCTATGCAGATACGCAGTATTTT
CASARGTSYADTQYF
>TRBD1|NA|TRBJ1-4|TRBV7-8
TGTGCCAGCAGCCGATTTGTTTCGGGACAGGGAGACGAAAAACTGTTTTTT
CASSRFVSGQGDEKLFF
>TRBD2|NA|TRBJ2-3|TRBV9
TGTGCCAGCAGCGTAGGAACTAGCGGCACAGATACGCAGTATTTT
CASSVGTSGTDTQYF
>TRBD1|NA|TRBJ1-1|TRBV6-5
TGTGCCAGCAGAACTACAGGGGGCCCCAACACTGAAGCTTTCTTT
CASRTTGGPNTEAFF
>NA|once|TRBJ1-2|TRBV28
TGTGCCAGCCCCCCCGATGGCTACACCTTC
CASPPDGYTF
>NA|NA|TRBJ2-1|TRBV27
TGTGCCAGCAGTTTAAGTAGCTACAATGGGCAGTTCTTC
CASSLSSYNGQFF
>NA|NA|TRBJ1-5|TRBV30
TGTGCCTGGAGTTCTCAGGGATACAGCGCTTGGCCCCAGCATTTT
CAWSSQGYSAWPQHF
>NA|NA|TRBJ2-5|TRBV19
TGTGCCAGTAGTCCCGGCCCTGAAAAAGGGGCCCAGTACTTC
CASSPGPEKGAQYF
>TRBD1|NA|TRBJ1-2|TRBV19
TGTGCCAGTAGTATTACAGGGGGCGTAGCGAACTATGGCTACACCTTC
CASSITGGVANYGYTF
>NA|NA|TRBJ2-4|TRBV30
TGTGCCTGGACAGGGGCCCATACTTATTCCAAAAACATTCAGTACTTC
CAWTGAHTYSKNIQYF
>TRBD1|NA|TRBJ1-2|TRBV28
TGTGCCAGCAGTGTATCCTTAGGGCAGGGGGACTATGGCTACACCTTC
CASSVSLGQGDYGYTF
>NA|NA|TRBJ2-3|TRBV5-1
TGCGCCAGCAGCTCCACCGCCTCGGCCGGGGGTGGTGGGCAGTATTTT
CASSSTASAGGGGQYF
>NA|NA|TRBJ1-1|TRBV6-2/TRBV6-3
TGTGCCAGCAGTCCCCCGCGGGGAACGAACACTGAAGCTTTCTTT
CASSPPRGTNTEAFF
>NA|few|TRBJ1-1|TRBV5-1
TGCGCCAGCAGCTTGGCTGCCACAGCGAACACTGAAGCTTTCTTT
CASSLAATANTEAFF
>NA|few|TRBJ2-7|TRBV10-3
TGTGCCATCACTTCGCCGGGGGACGAGCAGTACTTC
CAITSPGDEQYF
>NA|NA|TRBJ2-1|TRBV6-1
TGTGCCAGCAGTGATGTACTAATTTACAATGAGCAGTTCTTC
CASSDVLIYNEQFF
>NA|once|TRBJ1-3|TRBV19
TGTGCCAGTAGTCCTATCGACAGCAACTCTGGAAACACCATATATTTT
CASSPIDSNSGNTIYF
>TRBD2|NA|TRBJ2-5|TRBV7-7
TGTGCTAGCAGCTTAGGATCTAGCGGCCAAGAGACCCAGTACTTC
CASSLGSSGQETQYF
>TRBD1|NA|TRBJ2-1|TRBV10-1
TGCGCCAGCAGTCCCCCGTCAGGGGGCCTTTTCGGCAATGAGCAGTTCTTC
CASSPPSGGLFGNEQFF
>NA|NA|TRBJ1-2|TRBV6-1
TGTGCCAGCAGTGAATCTGGGCATCGGGGCTACACCTTC
CASSESGHRGYTF
>TRBD1|NA|TRBJ1-2|TRBV6-5
TGTGCCAGCAGGACTACAGGGGTTGCCCGGGGCTACACCTTC
CASRTTGVARGYTF
>NA|NA|TRBJ1-1|TRBV4-2
TGTGCCAGCAGCGCACAGGGCCCTCGGGACACTGAAGCTTTCTTT
CASSAQGPRDTEAFF
>TRBD2|NA|TRBJ2-7|TRBV18
TGTGCCAGCTCAACGGTGGGATTGGCTAGCGGCTACGAGCAGTACTTC
CASSTVGLASGYEQYF
>NA|NA|TRBJ1-3|TRBV29-1
TGCAGCGTTGGGGGGCCGGTACTGGAAGACAGTACCGGAAACACCATATATTTT
CSVGGPVLEDSTGNTIYF
>NA|NA|TRBJ2-5|TRBV7-8
TGTGCCAGCAGCTTAACTAGTTGGGGATCTACGCCCCAAGAGACCCAGTACTTC
CASSLTSWGSTPQETQYF
>NA|few|TRBJ1-1|TRBV4-1
TGCGCCAGCAGCCTCCTCCTTTTGGGAGGGGGAAGAGTCACTGAAGCTTTCTTT
CASSLLLLGGGRVTEAFF
>NA|NA|TRBJ2-1|TRBV13
TGTGCCAGCAGCTTAGTTAGCGCAGCCTACAATGAGCAGTTCTTC
CASSLVSAAYNEQFF
>NA|NA|TRBJ1-6|TRBV19
TGTGCCAGTAGTATAAAAGGGGCTAGTTCACCCCTCCACTTT
CASSIKGASSPLHF
>NA|NA|TRBJ1-3|TRBV7-2
TGTGCCAGCAGCTTCCGCCTGGTTAATCCGTCAGACACCATATATTTT
CASSFRLVNPSDTIYF